The 9 T cell receptor beta chains presented below share a single source sample, sequenced in a study of cytomegalovirus exposure and HLA in healthy donors. With 60 Vbeta and 13 Jbeta primers, the PCR was carried out. TCRdb's table, derived via immunoSEQ multiplex PCR, lists solely in-frame clones and lacks some. The table lists about 200,000 clones, over 80% of them singletons. Input material: PBMCs. Source of these receptors: a young man in good health and CMV-seronegative.

This clone appeared once. The V call is TRBV10-3, the J call TRBJ2-7; TRBD1 might be the D (6 bases). The CDR3 covers 13 residues. Trimming took 3 bases from V and 5 from J, leaving 11 bases between them. Germline CDR1 and CDR2: ENHRY and SYGVKD. The CDR3 loop reads CAISDNRDHEQYF. In DNA, the CDR3 is TGTGCCATCAGTGATAACAGGGACCACGAGCAGTACTTC.

The CDR3 protein is CASTPGLAGGVYEQYF. The DNA for the CDR3 is TGTGCCAGCACCCCGGGACTAGCGGGAGGTGTATACGAGCAGTACTTC. The V and J genes are TRBV7-9 and TRBJ2-7; 15 bases align to TRBD2. V shed 7 bases and J 4 bases; nucleotides not matched to a gene: 8. CDR1 and CDR2 (germline): SEHNR, FQNEAQ (reference sequence). The CDR3 runs to 16 residues.

The chain has TRBV5-1 and TRBJ2-7; D is perhaps TRBD2 (6 bases). Trimming pared 0 bases from V and 3 bases from J, leaving 13 bases between. The CDR3 extends over 15 amino acids. Germline loops: CDR1 SGHRS, CDR2 YFSETQ. Written as DNA, the CDR3 is TGCGCCAGCAGCTTGGGACTAGGATCAAACTACGAGCAGTACTTC. Its translation is CASSLGLGSNYEQYF.

For the CDR3, the DNA is TGTGCCTGGAGTACGTTCATGGGAAGACTAGCGGGAGATGGGGAGCAGTACTTC. It is translated as CAWSTFMGRLAGDGEQYF. The chain joins TRBV30 to TRBJ2-7; 12 bases match TRBD2. This CDR3 region has 18 residues. Looked up from germline, CDR1 is GTSNPN and CDR2 is SVGIG (reference sequence). J lost 7 bases, V lost 2 bases, and 18 bases had no gene match.

The V call is TRBV2, the J call TRBJ1-1; D unresolved. Germline lookup yields CDR1 SNHLY and CDR2 FYNNEI. Trimming took 1 base from V and 3 from J, leaving 9 bases between them. This CDR3 has 14 amino acids. CDR3 DNA: TGTGCCAGCAGTGAAGAAGGAGTAGACACTGAAGCTTTCTTT. This codes for CASSEEGVDTEAFF.

This rearrangement joins TRBV27 to TRBJ1-5; D remains unclear. The germline V and J ends were trimmed by 6 bases and 4 bases, with 16 bases remaining between them. The germline CDR1 and CDR2 sequences are MNHEY and SMNVEV (reference sequence). The CDR3 has 15 amino acids. CDR3 region: CASSPGKTRNQPQHF. The CDR3 nucleotides read TGTGCCAGCAGCCCCGGGAAAACACGGAATCAGCCCCAGCATTTT.

The CDR3 sequence: CASSFGGRDTEAFF. The CDR3 bases are TGTGCCAGCAGTTTTGGGGGCAGGGACACTGAAGCTTTCTTT. The chain employs TRBV28 and TRBJ1-1, with a possible D match to TRBD1 (6 bases). Between the trimmed V and J ends, which lost 3 bases and 3 bases, there was a span of 11 bases. Germline lookup yields CDR1 MDHEN and CDR2 SYDVKM. This CDR3 spans 14 amino acids.

This chain links TRBV6-4 with TRBJ1-2, with D possibly being TRBD1 (6 bases). Germline values: CDR1 MRHNA, CDR2 SNTAGT. Between the trimmed V and J ends, which lost 5 bases and 2 bases, there was a span of 15 bases. This CDR3 region has 15 residues. In DNA, the CDR3 is TGTGCCAGCAGTCTTACAGGGAATCAGAACTATGGCTACACCTTC. Its translation: CASSLTGNQNYGYTF.

The V gene is TRBV11-2, the J gene TRBJ1-2, with TRBD1 matching over 11 bases. The ends lost 4 bases at V and 7 bases at J; junction bases unmatched: 8. The length of the CDR3 is 15 residues. In germline, CDR1 is SGHAT, CDR2 FQNNGV. The CDR3 DNA reads TGTGCCAGCAGCTCACAACGGACAGGGGGCGTTGGCTACACCTTC. As protein: CASSSQRTGGVGYTF.